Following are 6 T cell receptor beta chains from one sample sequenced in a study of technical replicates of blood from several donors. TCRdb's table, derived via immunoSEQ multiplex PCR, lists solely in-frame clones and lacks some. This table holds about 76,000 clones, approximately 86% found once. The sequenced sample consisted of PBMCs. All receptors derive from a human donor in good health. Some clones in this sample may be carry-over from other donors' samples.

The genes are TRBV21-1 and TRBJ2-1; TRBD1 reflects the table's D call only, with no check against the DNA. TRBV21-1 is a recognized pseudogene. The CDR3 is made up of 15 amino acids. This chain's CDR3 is CASSGVGQGLGEQFF. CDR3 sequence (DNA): TGTGCCAGCAGCGGGGTGGGACAGGGGTTGGGTGAGCAGTTCTTC.

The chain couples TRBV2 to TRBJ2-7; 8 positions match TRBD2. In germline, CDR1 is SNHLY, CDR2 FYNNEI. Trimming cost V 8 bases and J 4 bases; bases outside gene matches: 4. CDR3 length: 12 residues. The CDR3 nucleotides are TGTGCCAGCCGGGGGGGTTCGTACGAGCAGTACTTC. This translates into CASRGGSYEQYF.

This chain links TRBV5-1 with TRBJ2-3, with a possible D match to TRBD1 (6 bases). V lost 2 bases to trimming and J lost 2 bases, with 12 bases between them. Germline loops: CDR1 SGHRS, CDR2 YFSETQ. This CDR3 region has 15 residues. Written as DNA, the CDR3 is TGCGCCAGCAGCTTTGTGGGGGCTTCCACAGATACGCAGTATTTT. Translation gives CASSFVGASTDTQYF.

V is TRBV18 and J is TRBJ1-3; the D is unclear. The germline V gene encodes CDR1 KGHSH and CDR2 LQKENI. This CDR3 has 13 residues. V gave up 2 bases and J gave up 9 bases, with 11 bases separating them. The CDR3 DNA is TGTGCCAGCTCACCAAAGGAGCTGTCCACCATATATTTT. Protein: CASSPKELSTIYF.

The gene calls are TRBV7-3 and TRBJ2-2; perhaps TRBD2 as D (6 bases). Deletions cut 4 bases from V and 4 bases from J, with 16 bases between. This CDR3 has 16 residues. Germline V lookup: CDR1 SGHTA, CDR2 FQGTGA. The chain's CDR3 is CASSSPGLASTGELFF. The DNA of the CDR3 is TGTGCCAGCAGCTCCCCGGGACTTGCGAGCACCGGGGAGCTGTTTTTT.

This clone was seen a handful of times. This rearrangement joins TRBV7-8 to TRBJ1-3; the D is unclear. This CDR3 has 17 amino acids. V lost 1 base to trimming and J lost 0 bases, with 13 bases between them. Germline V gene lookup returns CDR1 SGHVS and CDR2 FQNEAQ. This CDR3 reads CASSLVGSGDSGNTIYF. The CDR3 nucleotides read TGTGCCAGCAGCTTAGTCGGATCGGGAGACTCTGGAAACACCATATATTTT.